Listed below are T cell receptor beta chains from one sample, sequenced in a study of beta chain features in type 1 diabetes. Some clones are missing from TCRdb's copy, which holds only in-frame ones; the method was immunoSEQ multiplex PCR. The table lists hundreds of thousands of clones, 68% of them singletons. Input material: naive CD4+ T cells from blood. These TCRs come from a man aged 30 to 39 in good health. Each CDR3 is given with its conserved first and last residue. The order of the fields is V gene, clone size, D gene, J gene, CDR3 protein, CDR3 DNA. D genes are given only for firm matches. Not every row has a clone size; where given, it reads once, few, many or a size class.

v_call: TRBV30; clone_size: -; d_call: TRBD2; j_call: TRBJ2-4; cdr3_aa: CAWATSGGALTKNIQYF; cdr3_nt: TGTGCCTGGGCGACTAGCGGGGGGGCCCTCACCAAAAACATTCAGTACTTC
v_call: TRBV7-9; clone_size: -; d_call: -; j_call: TRBJ2-1; cdr3_aa: CASRVDYIRNEQFF; cdr3_nt: TGTGCCAGCAGGGTGGATTACATCAGGAATGAGCAGTTCTTC
v_call: TRBV27; clone_size: -; d_call: -; j_call: TRBJ2-3; cdr3_aa: CASRKGPGHMDTQYF; cdr3_nt: TGTGCCAGCAGAAAGGGACCGGGGCATATGGATACGCAGTATTTT
v_call: TRBV10-3; clone_size: -; d_call: -; j_call: TRBJ1-1; cdr3_aa: CAISPIWQGEAFF; cdr3_nt: TGTGCCATCAGTCCCATCTGGCAGGGAGAAGCTTTCTTT
v_call: TRBV5-6; clone_size: -; d_call: -; j_call: TRBJ1-1; cdr3_aa: CASSLESRGTEAFF; cdr3_nt: TGTGCCAGCAGCTTGGAGTCCAGGGGTACTGAAGCTTTCTTT
v_call: TRBV6-5; clone_size: -; d_call: -; j_call: TRBJ2-1; cdr3_aa: CASSSRDFSYNEQFF; cdr3_nt: TGTGCCAGCAGTTCTCGGGACTTCTCCTACAATGAGCAGTTCTTC
v_call: TRBV10-2; clone_size: -; d_call: TRBD2; j_call: TRBJ2-1; cdr3_aa: CASRESGSKENEQFF; cdr3_nt: TGCGCCAGCAGGGAGAGCGGGAGTAAGGAGAATGAGCAGTTCTTC
v_call: TRBV5-1; clone_size: -; d_call: -; j_call: TRBJ2-6; cdr3_aa: CASSFGSGANVLTF; cdr3_nt: TGCGCCAGCAGCTTCGGGTCTGGGGCCAACGTCCTGACTTTC
v_call: TRBV9; clone_size: -; d_call: -; j_call: TRBJ2-1; cdr3_aa: CASSVAQAVVFGEQFF; cdr3_nt: TGTGCCAGCAGCGTAGCTCAGGCAGTGGTTTTCGGTGAGCAGTTCTTC
v_call: TRBV11-2; clone_size: -; d_call: -; j_call: TRBJ2-7; cdr3_aa: CASSQPAGYSYEQYF; cdr3_nt: TGTGCCAGCAGCCAGCCGGCAGGCTACTCCTACGAGCAGTACTTC
v_call: TRBV5-1; clone_size: -; d_call: -; j_call: TRBJ2-7; cdr3_aa: CASSLVGLTVTYEQYF; cdr3_nt: TGCGCCAGCAGCTTGGTGGGCCTGACAGTGACCTACGAGCAGTACTTC
v_call: TRBV5-1; clone_size: -; d_call: -; j_call: TRBJ2-5; cdr3_aa: CASRVGPQETQYF; cdr3_nt: TGCGCCAGCAGGGTGGGGCCTCAAGAGACCCAGTACTTC
v_call: TRBV29-1; clone_size: -; d_call: -; j_call: TRBJ2-1; cdr3_aa: CSGISPSYNEQFF; cdr3_nt: TGCAGCGGAATCAGCCCCTCCTACAATGAGCAGTTCTTC
v_call: TRBV30; clone_size: few; d_call: TRBD1; j_call: TRBJ1-6; cdr3_aa: CAWSPGTDNSPLHF; cdr3_nt: TGTGCCTGGAGTCCCGGGACAGATAATTCACCCCTCCACTTT
v_call: TRBV18; clone_size: -; d_call: -; j_call: TRBJ2-2; cdr3_aa: CASSQGAGELFF; cdr3_nt: TGTGCCAGCTCACAGGGAGCCGGGGAGCTGTTTTTT
v_call: TRBV5-1; clone_size: -; d_call: -; j_call: TRBJ1-1; cdr3_aa: CASSLSSYREAFF; cdr3_nt: TGCGCCAGCAGCTTGAGCAGCTACCGCGAAGCTTTCTTT
v_call: TRBV6-5; clone_size: -; d_call: -; j_call: TRBJ2-7; cdr3_aa: CASSFYRSSYEQYF; cdr3_nt: TGTGCCAGCAGTTTCTACCGGAGCTCCTACGAGCAGTACTTC
v_call: TRBV30; clone_size: -; d_call: -; j_call: TRBJ2-7; cdr3_aa: CAWSVQGSYEQYF; cdr3_nt: TGTGCCTGGAGTGTACAGGGTAGTTACGAGCAGTACTTC
v_call: TRBV29-1; clone_size: -; d_call: TRBD1; j_call: TRBJ2-3; cdr3_aa: CSVTGTVTDTQYF; cdr3_nt: TGCAGCGTCACCGGGACAGTCACAGATACGCAGTATTTT
v_call: TRBV29-1; clone_size: -; d_call: -; j_call: TRBJ2-3; cdr3_aa: CSVGQPMTDKEYF; cdr3_nt: TGCAGCGTTGGCCAGCCTATGACCGATAAAGAGTATTTT
v_call: TRBV30; clone_size: few; d_call: -; j_call: TRBJ2-3; cdr3_aa: CAWRSARRDTQYF; cdr3_nt: TGTGCCTGGAGATCGGCTAGACGAGATACGCAGTATTTT
v_call: TRBV10-3; clone_size: -; d_call: -; j_call: TRBJ1-2; cdr3_aa: CAISAKRAENYGYTF; cdr3_nt: TGTGCCATCAGTGCCAAAAGGGCTGAGAACTATGGCTACACCTTC
v_call: TRBV7-2; clone_size: -; d_call: -; j_call: TRBJ2-5; cdr3_aa: CASSLESGTQYF; cdr3_nt: TGTGCCAGCAGCTTAGAATCGGGGACCCAGTACTTC
v_call: TRBV10-3; clone_size: -; d_call: TRBD2; j_call: TRBJ2-5; cdr3_aa: CAISDRGGEQETQYF; cdr3_nt: TGTGCCATCAGTGACCGGGGGGGTGAACAAGAGACCCAGTACTTC
v_call: TRBV14; clone_size: -; d_call: -; j_call: TRBJ1-2; cdr3_aa: CASSQAPGNGYTF; cdr3_nt: TGTGCCAGCAGCCAAGCCCCAGGGAATGGCTACACCTTC
v_call: TRBV6-1; clone_size: -; d_call: -; j_call: TRBJ2-1; cdr3_aa: CASSPQGPEQFF; cdr3_nt: TGTGCCAGCAGTCCCCAGGGTCCTGAGCAGTTCTTC
v_call: TRBV30; clone_size: -; d_call: -; j_call: TRBJ1-4; cdr3_aa: CAWNGGSNEKLFF; cdr3_nt: TGTGCCTGGAATGGGGGATCTAATGAAAAACTGTTTTTT
v_call: TRBV21-1; clone_size: once; d_call: -; j_call: TRBJ2-3; cdr3_aa: CASSKLANTQYF; cdr3_nt: TGTGCCAGCAGCAAACTGGCGAATACGCAGTATTTT
v_call: TRBV7-9; clone_size: -; d_call: -; j_call: TRBJ2-7; cdr3_aa: CASSSLGYEQYF; cdr3_nt: TGTGCCAGCAGCTCACTAGGATACGAGCAGTACTTC
v_call: TRBV9; clone_size: -; d_call: TRBD1; j_call: TRBJ2-7; cdr3_aa: CASSVEGQGSYEQYF; cdr3_nt: TGTGCCAGCAGCGTAGAAGGACAGGGATCCTACGAGCAGTACTTC
v_call: TRBV7-9; clone_size: once; d_call: -; j_call: TRBJ2-5; cdr3_aa: CASSLEGIGQETQYF; cdr3_nt: TGTGCCAGCAGCTTAGAGGGGATCGGCCAGGAGACCCAGTACTTC
v_call: TRBV2; clone_size: few; d_call: -; j_call: TRBJ2-3; cdr3_aa: CASSEQSRSTDTQYF; cdr3_nt: TGTGCCAGCAGTGAACAATCACGAAGCACAGATACGCAGTATTTT
v_call: TRBV30; clone_size: -; d_call: TRBD1; j_call: TRBJ2-6; cdr3_aa: CAWQTGGISGANVLTF; cdr3_nt: TGTGCCTGGCAGACAGGGGGCATTTCTGGGGCCAACGTCCTGACTTTC
v_call: TRBV29-1; clone_size: -; d_call: TRBD1; j_call: TRBJ2-1; cdr3_aa: CSVDQGANEQFF; cdr3_nt: TGCAGCGTTGATCAGGGGGCCAATGAGCAGTTCTTC
v_call: TRBV29-1; clone_size: -; d_call: TRBD1; j_call: TRBJ2-5; cdr3_aa: CSVATGGAETQYF; cdr3_nt: TGCAGCGTTGCCACAGGGGGCGCAGAGACCCAGTACTTC